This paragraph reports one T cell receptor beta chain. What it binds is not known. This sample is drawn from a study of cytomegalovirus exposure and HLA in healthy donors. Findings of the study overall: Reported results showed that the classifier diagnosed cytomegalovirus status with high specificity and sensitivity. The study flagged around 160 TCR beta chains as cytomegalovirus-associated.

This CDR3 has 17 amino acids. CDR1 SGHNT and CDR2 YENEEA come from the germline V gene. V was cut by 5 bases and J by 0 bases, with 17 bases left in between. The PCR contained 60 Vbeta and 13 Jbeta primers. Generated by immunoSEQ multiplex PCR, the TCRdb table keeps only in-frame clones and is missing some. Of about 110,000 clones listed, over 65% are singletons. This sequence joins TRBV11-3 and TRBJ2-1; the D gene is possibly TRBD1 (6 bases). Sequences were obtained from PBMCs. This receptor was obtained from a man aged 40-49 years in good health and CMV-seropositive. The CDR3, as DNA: TGTGCCAGCAGCCCCCGGAAGGGGGTCAGCTCCTACAATGAGCAGTTCTTC. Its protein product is CASSPRKGVSSYNEQFF.